This T cell receptor (beta chain) was identified during a study of cytomegalovirus exposure and HLA in healthy donors (TCRdb year 2017). For the wider study: An earlier analysis of approximately 600 of the donors reported approximately 270 Gb of sequence data and some 120 million unique TCR beta sequences from 150 million to 200 million T cells. All discovery cohort repertoires had been generated on a single sequencing platform. An earlier analysis of fewer than 700 of the donors applied high-throughput TCR beta sequencing to assess whether each TCR beta V gene segment acted as functional or pseudogenic. High-throughput TCR immunosequencing, statistical association of individual TCRs with disease status, and machine learning were combined to predict cytomegalovirus infection status. To study patterns of TCR occurrence, a later analysis re-analyzed previously published TCR beta repertoires from 550 to 800 donors and added high-resolution HLA genotyping. Donor age, sex, ethnicity and CMV serostatus were compiled together with the repertoire data. The study aimed to test whether signatures of past pathogen exposure could be identified by cataloging public T cell receptors. Of the 300 to 450 genotyped donors, around 81% fell in the genetic ancestry cluster associated with self-reported Caucasian donors. Rather than using new phenotypic data, the later analysis identified candidate immune exposures from TCR beta sequences and from how often those sequences occurred across donors. HLA typing covered class I and class II loci at four-digit resolution. The study profiled the T cell repertoires of under 700 subjects by immunosequencing and related them to cytomegalovirus serostatus. An early release that covered fewer than 800 HLA-typed donors contained 300 to 350 gigabases of sequencing data and 70 million to 100 million unique TCR sequences. A separate validation cohort of approximately 120 different subjects was used in addition to the roughly 670-subject first cohort. Among a few hundred genotyped donors of the cohort, an average of approximately 240,000 unique TCR beta nucleotide sequences were sequenced per donor, about a sixth of them non-productive. A later genetic analysis took genome-wide SNP genotypes for 398 of the 666 donors and used that subset as a discovery cohort. About five DR-DQ haplotypes were treated as single units for association and clustering because of strong linkage in the cohort. Typing coverage differed by locus: A, B, C, DRB1 and DQB1 were typed in about 629-640 donors, DQA1 in 500 to 550, DPA1 in around 580, and DPB1 in 400 to 490. The research as a whole found: A total of fewer than 200 TCR beta chains were listed by the study as associated with cytomegalovirus. Linkage disequilibrium might explain the correlated functional status among segregating V segments, but an unknown experimental factor could not be ruled out. This cohort had only TCR beta chains sequenced, and the lack of alpha or paired-chain data limited which features could be detected. It was suggested by the authors that the approach could potentially be generalized to other disease states and immunological phenotypes. An association between a missense DCLRE1C variant and V-gene and J-gene trimming of TCR beta chains was found in a later genetic analysis and replicated in an independent cohort. When HLA alleles, especially DR and DQ, strongly co-occurred, TCR associations were difficult to assign to individual alleles. According to a later analysis, parvovirus B19, influenza, CMV and Epstein-Barr virus appeared linked to several top co-occurrence clusters. Because counts were too low, more than 15 rarely observed V segments, including chromosome 9 orphons, were left out of the earlier analysis of about 500 of the donors. Most TCR sequences were observed very rarely across donors, whereas some public TCRs were present in many individuals. According to a later analysis, most CMV-associated TCR beta chains appeared to be HLA-restricted, and the HLA associations seemed to be driven largely by CMV exposure. Cytomegalovirus status was reported to be diagnosed by the classifier with high specificity and sensitivity in both the original and validation cohorts. Compared with equally common non-associated chains, HLA-associated TCR beta chains in a later analysis were more clonally expanded and had lower generation probabilities. In vitro tests confirmed that a few of the cytomegalovirus-associated TCR beta chains recognize cytomegalovirus antigens. An earlier analysis of around 600 of the donors showed that most TCR beta V segments appeared in productive rearrangements either about 90% or about 30% of the time, which broadly matched IMGT annotations. In a later genetic analysis, fewer N-insertions in productive TCRs were reported among donors in an Asian-associated ancestry cluster than the 666-donor mean. Specific HLA alleles were associated with 15,000 to 20,000 TCR beta sequences at a false discovery rate of 0.05 in a later analysis. Presence/absence analyses assumed roughly uniform sequencing depth across donors, an assumption that may not hold. For the cohort, immune exposure information was limited to CMV serostatus. In a later analysis, the rate of TCR association differed among HLA loci, with DRB1 alleles having the most associated TCRs and HLA-C alleles having the fewest. A group of highly shared sequence variants was considered likely to be a technical artifact of the sequencing pipeline. A further reported finding was that TCR beta sequences accurately predicted the HLA-A and HLA-B alleles for most subjects in the first cohort. Because HLA typing was unavailable for some donors at each locus, only the typed subset was used in association tests.

The method was the immunoSEQ multiplex PCR assay. For the multiplex PCR, a mixture combining 60 forward primers for TCR Vbeta segments and 13 reverse primers for TCR Jbeta segments was used. A multiplex PCR assay on genomic DNA amplified the CDR3 region of rearranged TCR beta genes. The amplified TCR beta libraries were sequenced on the Illumina HiSeq System as 87-base-pair reads. The authors' analysis ran thus. A later analysis counted tens of millions of unique TCR beta chains across the 650 to 800 repertoires, and 10 million to 11 million of these chains were shared by at least two donors. A nearest-neighbor algorithm error-corrected the raw reads and collapsed the reads into unique sequences, merging closely related sequences to remove PCR and sequencing errors. Alignment of CDR3 sequences to IMGT reference sequences was used to assign V, D and J gene segments. For a sequence to be retained, at least a six-nucleotide match to both a V gene segment and a J gene segment was required. Rearrangements were classified as productive when the CDR3 lacked stop codons and remained in frame with V and J, and all other rearrangements were classified as non-productive. CDR3 was defined according to IMGT convention as the region running from the second conserved V-encoded cysteine to the conserved J-encoded phenylalanine. In an earlier analysis of just under 600 of the donors, sequences lacking an unambiguous match to a single V gene segment were excluded. In an earlier analysis of 587 of the donors, a V segment was called functional when productive rearrangements were above 56.7%, and segregating when the standard deviation between donors exceeded 5%. To diagnose cytomegalovirus status from the catalog of TCR beta chain sequences, a statistical classification framework was built. In a later analysis, TCR nucleotide sequences were compared against IMGT/GENE-DB human TR gene sequences so that V and J genes could be assigned. A later analysis assigned CDR3 sequences and most-parsimonious VDJ recombination scenarios with the TCRdist pipeline. In a later analysis, each TCR beta chain was defined by its CDR3 amino acid sequence together with its V-gene family, and reads without a unique V-gene family were excluded. As a way to deal with suspected cross-contamination and a sequencing artifact, a later analysis dropped more than 500 nucleotide sequences that were highly shared and had low generation probability. In a later analysis, a clonal expansion index was calculated for each public chain from normalized within-repertoire ranks of inferred template counts. In a later analysis, generation probabilities were computed using a VDJ recombination model fitted to out-of-frame rearrangements, and the results were checked against IGoR. A later analysis scored TCR-TCR, TCR-HLA and TCR-CMV co-occurrence with hypergeometric tests, applying a repertoire-size bias correction to TCR pairs. To estimate false discovery rates, a later analysis permuted the HLA or CMV assignments 20 times. In a later analysis, co-occurring TCRs were grouped using DBSCAN, and TCRdist sequence similarity was added for clustering within HLA-allele-positive subsets. Repertoires with fewer than 30,000 or more than 120,000 public chains, plus five repertoires with anomalous nucleotide sharing, were excluded from co-occurrence clustering. TCRdb mirrors the immuneACCESS table, restricted to in-frame sequences. Some clones are absent from its copies; in checked studies, under half trace to an unresolved V gene, and the reason for the others is unknown. The D gene and trimming were derived from the DNA, and the V and J assignments and clone size from that table. This sample is represented by approximately 37,000 clones; 80% of them were singletons. Jointly, the top ten make up 6% of the sample.

The cohort consisted of some 670 healthy bone marrow donors. Cohort members were all nominally healthy when sampled, although unrecorded immune exposures were likely present. The donor was CMV seronegative and was included in the group of 352 seronegative cohort members. A peripheral blood sample was provided by each donor, and peripheral blood mononuclear cells were used for TCR beta sequencing. Genomic DNA extraction from the blood cell samples was performed with the Qiagen DNeasy Blood Extraction Kit. About this clone itself: This clone's antigen is unknown. The record has no base qualities; no much larger clone is one base away.

The TCR sequence derives from a male donor in good health and CMV-seronegative. What was sequenced was PBMCs.

CDR3 reads: CASSLSLALNEQFF. Read as DNA, the sequence is TGTGCCAGCAGCTTAAGCCTAGCGTTGAATGAGCAGTTCTTC. The chain joins TRBV7-9 to TRBJ2-1; a weak D assignment points to TRBD2 (6 bases agree). The CDR3 runs 14 amino acids, cysteine and phenylalanine included. Just the 42-base CDR3 DNA is kept, in frame starting at base 1. V lost 2 bases and J lost 7 bases; the stretch between them is 12 bases long. The germline V gene (reference sequence) yields SEHNR for CDR1 and FQNEAQ for CDR2.